These 10 T cell receptor beta chains came from one sample sequenced in a study of blood T cell repertoires in COVID-19. The data were produced by immunoSEQ multiplex PCR, yet TCRdb's version contains in-frame clones alone and is incomplete. The profile shows roughly 220,000 clones, about 90% of them singletons. The sequencing sample was made of PBMCs or T cells enriched from blood (not recorded which). The receptor source for this set is a woman aged 45-59 years with acute COVID-19.

The V and J genes are TRBV19 and TRBJ2-1; no definite D call. CDR3 length equals 13 residues. The V gene's germline CDR1 is LNHDA and CDR2 SQIVND (reference sequence). V shed 11 bases and J shed 4 bases, with 15 bases lying between them. DNA for the CDR3: TGTGCCTGTTCGGGTAGTATATACAATGAGCAGTTCTTC. Translation: CACSGSIYNEQFF. Complete variable domain (other parts from reference TRBV19 and TRBJ2-1): DGGITQSPKYLFRKEGQNVTLSCEQNLNHDAMYWYRQDPGQGLRLIYYSQIVNDFQKGDIAEGYSVSREKKESFPLTVTSAQKNPTAFYLCACSGSIYNEQFFGPGTRLTVL.

This chain connects TRBV4-2 to TRBJ2-2, with 9 bases identical to TRBD2. The CDR3 has 16 amino acids. V trimming: 2 bases; J trimming: 6 bases; junction bases outside the gene matches: 7. Per germline, CDR1 LGHNA and CDR2 YNFKEQ. CDR3 region: CASSQQTSGVSGELFF. The CDR3, as DNA: TGTGCCAGCAGCCAACAGACTAGCGGAGTTTCCGGGGAGCTGTTTTTT.

This clone has just one count. The rearrangement uses TRBV4-1 and TRBJ2-6, with a weak D call TRBD1 (6 bases). Trimming cost V 4 bases and J 1 base, with 11 bases left between them. CDR1 is MGHRA and CDR2 is YSYEKL in the germline V gene. The CDR3 sequence is 16 residues long. The CDR3 protein is CASSRGQKSGANVLTF. In DNA, the CDR3 is TGCGCCAGCAGCCGAGGACAGAAATCTGGGGCCAACGTCCTGACTTTC.

J is TRBJ2-1 and V is TRBV28; perhaps TRBD1 as D (7 bases). Trimming stripped 10 bases from V and 2 bases from J, with 18 bases between. Germline assignment: CDR1 MDHEN and CDR2 SYDVKM. This CDR3 has 15 residues. CDR3: CATQGEDFAYNEQFF. The CDR3 DNA reads TGTGCCACCCAGGGGGAGGACTTCGCCTACAATGAGCAGTTCTTC.

This chain joins TRBV28 and TRBJ1-6; 9 bases align to TRBD1. V was pared by 5 bases and J by 8 bases, with 4 bases of the junction left unmatched. Germline assignment: CDR1 MDHEN and CDR2 SYDVKM. This CDR3 region has 14 residues. The CDR3 region is CASSRGDRDSPLHF. CDR3 bases: TGTGCCAGCAGTAGGGGGGACAGGGATTCACCCCTCCACTTT.

As regards this clone: The sample carries other DNA sequences with the same CDR3. V is TRBV7-3 and J is TRBJ2-5; tentatively, D is TRBD2 (5 bases). Germline CDR1 reads SGHTA; CDR2 reads FQGTGA. This CDR3 is built from 14 residues. Trimming removed 2 bases from V and 2 bases from J, with 9 bases in between. The CDR3 DNA sequence: TGTGCCAGCAGCTTACAGCCGGGACAAGAGACCCAGTACTTC. The encoded protein is CASSLQPGQETQYF.

This clone has a handful of counts. The chain is built from TRBV5-1 and TRBJ1-1; 7 bases match TRBD1. The CDR3 sequence is 16 residues long. The V segment lost 0 bases and the J segment 1 base; nucleotides outside the gene matches: 6. Germline CDR1 SGHRS, CDR2 YFSETQ. The CDR3 DNA sequence: TGCGCCAGCAGCTTGGGACAGGGTTCGACGAACACTGAAGCTTTCTTT. Residues: CASSLGQGSTNTEAFF.

This clone has more than one count but fewer than ten. The rearrangement joins TRBV7-8 to TRBJ1-2, with no clear D. The CDR3 runs 15 residues. The ends were cut back, 3 bases at V and 4 bases at J, with 15 bases in the middle. Germline CDR1 is SGHVS and CDR2 is FQNEAQ. CDR3 in amino acids: CASSFQAGMSYGYTF. The CDR3 bases are TGTGCCAGCAGCTTCCAAGCGGGAATGTCCTATGGCTACACCTTC.

As regards this clone: The sample contains more than one DNA sequence encoding this CDR3. The chain employs TRBV5-1 and TRBJ1-3; D unresolved. CDR1 is SGHRS and CDR2 is YFSETQ in the germline V gene. V was cut by 3 bases and J by 0 bases, with 7 bases left in between. The CDR3 spans 14 residues. This CDR3 is CASSSGASGNTIYF. The CDR3 region has the DNA TGCGCCAGCAGCTCTGGAGCCTCTGGAAACACCATATATTTT.

The chain recombines TRBV7-6 with TRBJ2-3; weak D call: TRBD2 (6 bases). CDR1 and CDR2 from the germline V gene are SGHVS and FNYEAQ. The V end was cut by 5 bases, the J end by 0 bases, with 15 bases between. The CDR3 runs 16 residues. The chain's CDR3 is CASSPDGGESTDTQYF. CDR3 bases: TGTGCCAGCAGCCCGGACGGCGGGGAGAGCACAGATACGCAGTATTTT.